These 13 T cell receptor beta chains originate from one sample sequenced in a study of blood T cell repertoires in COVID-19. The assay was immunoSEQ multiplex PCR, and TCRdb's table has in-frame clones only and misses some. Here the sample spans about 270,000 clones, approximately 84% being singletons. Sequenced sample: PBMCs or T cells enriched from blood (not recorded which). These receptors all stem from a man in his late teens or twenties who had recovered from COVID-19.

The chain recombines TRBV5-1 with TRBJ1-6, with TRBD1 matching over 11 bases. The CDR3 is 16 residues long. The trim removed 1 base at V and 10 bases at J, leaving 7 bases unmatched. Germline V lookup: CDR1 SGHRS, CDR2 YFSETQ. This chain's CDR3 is CASSLYPGQGESPLHF. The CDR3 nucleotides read TGCGCCAGCAGCTTGTACCCGGGACAGGGGGAGTCACCCCTCCACTTT.

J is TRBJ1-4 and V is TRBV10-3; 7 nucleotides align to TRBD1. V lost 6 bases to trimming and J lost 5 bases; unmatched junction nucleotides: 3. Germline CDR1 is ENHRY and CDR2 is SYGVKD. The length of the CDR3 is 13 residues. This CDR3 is CAIRGQPNEKLFF. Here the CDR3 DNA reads TGTGCCATCAGGGGACAGCCAAATGAAAAACTGTTTTTT.

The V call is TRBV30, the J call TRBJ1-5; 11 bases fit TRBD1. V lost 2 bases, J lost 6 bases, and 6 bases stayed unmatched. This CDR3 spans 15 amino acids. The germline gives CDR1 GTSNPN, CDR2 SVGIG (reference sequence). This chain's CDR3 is CAWSPGQGVSQPQHF. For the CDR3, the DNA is TGTGCCTGGAGTCCGGGACAGGGGGTCTCTCAGCCCCAGCATTTT.

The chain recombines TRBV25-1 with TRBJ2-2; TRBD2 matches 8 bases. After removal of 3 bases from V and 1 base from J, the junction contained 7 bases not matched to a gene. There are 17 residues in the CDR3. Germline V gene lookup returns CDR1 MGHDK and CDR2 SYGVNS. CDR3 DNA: TGTGCCAGCAGTGACGTACTAGCGGCTCAGAACACCGGGGAGCTGTTTTTT. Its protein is CASSDVLAAQNTGELFF.

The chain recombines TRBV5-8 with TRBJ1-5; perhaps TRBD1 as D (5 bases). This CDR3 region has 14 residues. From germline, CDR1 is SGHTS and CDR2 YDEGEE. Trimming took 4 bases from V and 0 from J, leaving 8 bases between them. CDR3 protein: CASSRRGSNQPQHF. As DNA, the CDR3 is TGTGCCAGCAGCCGTAGGGGTAGCAATCAGCCCCAGCATTTT.

DNA for the CDR3: TGTGCCAGCAGCTTAGGGACAGGGTGGTATGGCTACACCTTC. Its translation: CASSLGTGWYGYTF. The chain joins TRBV7-9 to TRBJ1-2, with 8 bases identical to TRBD1. V dropped 1 base and J dropped 5; count of bases not matched to a gene: 3. Germline CDR1 and CDR2: SEHNR and FQNEAQ (reference sequence). CDR3 length equals 14 residues.

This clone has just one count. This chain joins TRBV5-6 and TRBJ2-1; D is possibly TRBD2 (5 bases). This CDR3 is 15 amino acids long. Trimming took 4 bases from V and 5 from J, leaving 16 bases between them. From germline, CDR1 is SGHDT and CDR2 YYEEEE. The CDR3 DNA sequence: TGTGCCAGCAGCGACCTCCGTGGACTTGACAATGAGCAGTTCTTC. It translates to CASSDLRGLDNEQFF.

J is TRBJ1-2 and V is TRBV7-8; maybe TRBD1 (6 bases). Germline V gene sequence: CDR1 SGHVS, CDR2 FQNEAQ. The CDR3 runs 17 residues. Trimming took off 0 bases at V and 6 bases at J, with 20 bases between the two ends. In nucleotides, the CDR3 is TGTGCCAGCAGCTTAGCCCGTTGGGGACAAAACCGTGATGGCTACACCTTC. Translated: CASSLARWGQNRDGYTF.

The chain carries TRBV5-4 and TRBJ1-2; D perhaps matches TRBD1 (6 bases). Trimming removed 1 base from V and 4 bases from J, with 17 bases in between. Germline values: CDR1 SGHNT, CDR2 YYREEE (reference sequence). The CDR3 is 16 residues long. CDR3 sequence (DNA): TGTGCCAGCAGCTTGCGTTCGACAGGCGATACCTATGGCTACACCTTC. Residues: CASSLRSTGDTYGYTF.

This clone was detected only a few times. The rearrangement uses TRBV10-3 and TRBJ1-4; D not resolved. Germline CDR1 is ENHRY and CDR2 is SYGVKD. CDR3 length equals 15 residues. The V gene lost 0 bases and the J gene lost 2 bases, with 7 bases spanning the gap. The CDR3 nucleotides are TGTGCCATCAGTGAGTCAGAACGGACTAATGAAAAACTGTTTTTT. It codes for CAISESERTNEKLFF.

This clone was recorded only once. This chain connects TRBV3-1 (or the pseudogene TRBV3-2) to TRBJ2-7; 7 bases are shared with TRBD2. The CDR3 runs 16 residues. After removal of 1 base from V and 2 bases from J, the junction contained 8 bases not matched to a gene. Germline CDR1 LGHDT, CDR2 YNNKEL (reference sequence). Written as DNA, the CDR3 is TGTGCCAGCAGCCAAGCCGACGGGACTACCGCCTACGAGCAGTACTTC. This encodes CASSQADGTTAYEQYF.

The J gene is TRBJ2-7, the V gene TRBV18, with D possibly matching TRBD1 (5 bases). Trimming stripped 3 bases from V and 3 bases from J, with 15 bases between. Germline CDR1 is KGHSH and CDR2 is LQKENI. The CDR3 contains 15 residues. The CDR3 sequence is CASSPAGPPLYEQYF. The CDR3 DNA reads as TGTGCCAGCTCACCGGCAGGGCCCCCACTCTACGAGCAGTACTTC.

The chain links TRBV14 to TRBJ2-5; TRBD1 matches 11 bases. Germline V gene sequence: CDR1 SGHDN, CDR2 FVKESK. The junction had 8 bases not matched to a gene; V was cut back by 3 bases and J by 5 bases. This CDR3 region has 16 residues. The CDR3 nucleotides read TGTGCCAGCAGCCATCTTTCCGGGACAGGGGGGGAGACCCAGTACTTC. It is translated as CASSHLSGTGGETQYF.